The rows below give T cell receptor beta chains drawn from one sample of a study of cytomegalovirus exposure and HLA in healthy donors. TCRdb keeps only in-frame clones here, not all; method: immunoSEQ multiplex PCR. The sample lists around 150,000 clones; around 9% were seen once. The sequencing sample was made of PBMCs. The source of these receptors is a woman aged 40 to 50 in good health and CMV-seropositive. Each CDR3 is given with its conserved first and last residue. Each record gives: V gene, J gene, CDR3 protein.

TRBV6-1	TRBJ1-3	CASSPQGNGNTIYF
TRBV6-1	TRBJ2-3	CASSVSGGEPDTQYF
TRBV2	TRBJ2-5	CASRSTRTQETQYF
TRBV27	TRBJ1-1	CASSPLGQGNTEAFF
TRBV5-5	TRBJ1-1	CASSLFGTGGTEAFF
TRBV4-3	TRBJ1-2	CASSQGGRTNYGYTF
TRBV2	TRBJ1-5	CATGTDYSNQPQHF
TRBV5-1	TRBJ2-2	CASSFGWTGANTGELFF
TRBV2	TRBJ2-7	CASSGTRGYEQYF
TRBV19	TRBJ1-5	CASSIGTLNQPQHF
TRBV27	TRBJ1-2	CASSPAGRGYGYTF
TRBV7-2	TRBJ2-7	CASSLGGAAISYEQYF
TRBV9	TRBJ2-5	CASSVGGGAGETQYF
TRBV5-4	TRBJ1-1	CASSVTGNTEAFF
TRBV5-1	TRBJ2-7	CASSLGQGLQYF
TRBV7-6	TRBJ2-6	CASSRTGTTGANVLTF
TRBV2	TRBJ1-6	CASRDGGPNTPLHF
TRBV5-4	TRBJ2-5	CASSLKSQGPETQYF
TRBV18	TRBJ1-2	CASSPLAAGTRANYGYTF
TRBV6-5	TRBJ1-2	CASSYSQGNGYTF
TRBV5-1	TRBJ1-1	CASSNRVGNTEAFF
TRBV5-1	TRBJ1-3	CASSLGTGSGNTIYF
TRBV19	TRBJ2-3	CASRLASGTDTQYF
TRBV6-1	TRBJ2-5	CASAGGPDETQYF
TRBV5-1	TRBJ2-5	CASSLDVSGTQYF
TRBV7-8	TRBJ1-1	CASSPSEELNTEAFF
TRBV21-1	TRBJ1-1	CASSNKNRVNTEAFF
TRBV7-9	TRBJ1-1	CARSRDIDTEAFF
TRBV5-1	TRBJ2-7	CASSPVRGPYEQYF